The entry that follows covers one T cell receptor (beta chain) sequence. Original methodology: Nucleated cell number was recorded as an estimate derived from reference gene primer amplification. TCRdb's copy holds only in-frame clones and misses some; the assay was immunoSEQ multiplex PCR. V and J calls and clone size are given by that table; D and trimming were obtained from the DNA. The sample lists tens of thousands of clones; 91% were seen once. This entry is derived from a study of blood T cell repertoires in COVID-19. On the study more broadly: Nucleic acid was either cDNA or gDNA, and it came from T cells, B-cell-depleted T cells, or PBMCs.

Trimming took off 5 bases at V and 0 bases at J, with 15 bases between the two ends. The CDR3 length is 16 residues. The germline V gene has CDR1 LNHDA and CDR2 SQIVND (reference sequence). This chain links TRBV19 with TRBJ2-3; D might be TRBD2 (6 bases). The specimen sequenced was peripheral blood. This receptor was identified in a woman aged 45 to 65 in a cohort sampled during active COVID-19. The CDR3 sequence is CASSPPTRFSTDTQYF. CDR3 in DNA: TGTGCCAGTAGTCCACCGACTAGGTTCAGCACAGATACGCAGTATTTT.